These T cell receptor beta chains were read from a single sample in a study of control samples from healthy donors and cancer patients. Profiling relied on immunoSEQ multiplex PCR, and the TCRdb table lists in-frame clones only, not all of them. The table includes 65,000 to 90,000 clones, around nine tenths detected once. The source material was PBMCs. Source of these receptors: a woman aged 45-65 years with colorectal cancer. CDR3s include the opening cysteine and the closing phenylalanine or tryptophan. D genes are given only for firm matches. Clone size is given for some rows only: seen once, a few or many times, or a class if the clone is expanded.

V	D	J	size	length	CDR3	DNA
TRBV14	TRBD1	TRBJ1-6	.	15	CASSQVQGADSPLHF	TGTGCCAGCAGCCAAGTACAGGGGGCGGATTCACCCCTCCACTTT
TRBV6-5	.	TRBJ2-3	.	15	CASSRGPGRIDTQYF	TGTGCCAGCAGCCGCGGACCCGGTCGGATAGATACGCAGTATTTT
TRBV5-1	TRBD1	TRBJ1-1	.	16	CASSLAPQGAGTEAFF	TGCGCCAGCAGCTTGGCTCCCCAGGGGGCTGGCACTGAAGCTTTCTTT
TRBV6-2/TRBV6-3	.	TRBJ2-3	.	15	CASSYSKKDTDTQYF	TGTGCCAGCAGTTACTCGAAAAAGGACACAGATACGCAGTATTTT
TRBV5-8	.	TRBJ1-1	.	14	CASSLGQPNTEAFF	TGTGCCAGCAGCTTGGGACAGCCGAACACTGAAGCTTTCTTT
TRBV7-2	TRBD1	TRBJ2-2	.	15	CASSPDRESTGELFF	TGTGCCAGCAGTCCCGACAGGGAGAGCACCGGGGAGCTGTTTTTT
TRBV2	.	TRBJ1-5	.	15	CASSPQGFSNQPQHF	TGTGCCAGCAGCCCACAGGGATTCAGCAATCAGCCCCAGCATTTT
TRBV6-5	TRBD1	TRBJ1-5	few	15	CASTEGQGANQPQHF	TGTGCCAGCACAGAGGGACAGGGAGCAAATCAGCCCCAGCATTTT
TRBV3-1/TRBV3-2	TRBD1	TRBJ2-5	.	15	CASSHPGQGQETQYF	TGTGCCAGCAGCCACCCGGGACAGGGCCAAGAGACCCAGTACTTC
TRBV7-8	.	TRBJ2-3	.	15	CASSLGRVGTDTQYF	TGTGCCAGCAGCTTAGGGAGGGTGGGCACAGATACGCAGTATTTT
TRBV28	TRBD1	TRBJ1-2	.	16	CASTPIPGQGGYGYTF	TGTGCCAGCACCCCAATCCCGGGACAGGGCGGTTATGGCTACACCTTC
TRBV5-5	TRBD1	TRBJ1-5	.	13	CASSSQGGGPQHF	TGTGCCAGCAGCTCGCAGGGGGGAGGGCCCCAGCATTTT
TRBV14	TRBD1	TRBJ1-2	once	16	CASSQESLQGFYGYTF	TGTGCCAGCAGCCAAGAGTCGCTACAGGGGTTCTATGGCTACACCTTC
TRBV7-9	TRBD2	TRBJ2-2	.	16	CASSLLREGITGELFF	TGTGCCAGCAGCTTATTGAGGGAGGGGATAACCGGGGAGCTGTTTTTT
TRBV7-8	.	TRBJ1-2	.	14	CASSFGQGPYGYTF	TGTGCCAGCAGCTTTGGGCAGGGTCCTTATGGCTACACCTTC
TRBV2	TRBD1	TRBJ1-2	.	13	CASSQDRVYGYTF	TGTGCCAGCAGTCAGGACAGGGTCTATGGCTACACCTTC
TRBV6-4	.	TRBJ1-2	few	14	CASTRGDSRDGYTF	TGTGCCAGCACCCGGGGAGACAGTAGGGATGGCTACACCTTC
TRBV6-5	TRBD1	TRBJ1-6	.	15	CASSTTGDDNSPLHF	TGTGCCAGCAGCACTACAGGGGACGATAATTCACCCCTCCACTTT
TRBV7-8	TRBD1	TRBJ1-5	once	16	CASSGRTGGSNQPQHF	TGTGCCAGCAGCGGAAGGACAGGCGGTAGCAATCAGCCCCAGCATTTT
TRBV10-3	.	TRBJ1-2	once	12	CAITGGEYGYTF	TGTGCCATCACGGGGGGCGAGTATGGCTACACCTTC
TRBV19	.	TRBJ1-5	.	16	CASSVSSARGRQPQHF	TGTGCCAGTAGTGTAAGTTCGGCCAGGGGAAGACAGCCCCAGCATTTT
TRBV6-6	TRBD1	TRBJ1-6	.	17	CASSQKPGQGLSSPLHF	TGTGCCAGCAGTCAAAAACCTGGACAGGGATTGAGTTCACCCCTCCACTTT
TRBV2	.	TRBJ1-6	.	15	CASRATGITLSPLHF	TGTGCCAGCAGGGCGACAGGAATTACCCTATCACCCCTCCACTTT
TRBV30	TRBD1	TRBJ2-5	.	14	CAWGGQGSQETQYF	TGTGCCTGGGGGGGACAGGGGAGTCAAGAGACCCAGTACTTC
TRBV18	.	TRBJ1-2	.	16	CASSPAADWANYGYTF	TGTGCCAGCTCACCCGCCGCGGACTGGGCTAACTATGGCTACACCTTC
TRBV9	TRBD2	TRBJ2-1	.	14	CASRGAGGSNEQFF	TGTGCCAGCCGGGGAGCGGGGGGGAGCAATGAGCAGTTCTTC
TRBV10-3	.	TRBJ2-1	.	12	CAISTPNNEQFF	TGTGCCATCAGTACACCTAACAATGAGCAGTTCTTC
TRBV2	TRBD1	TRBJ1-1	.	14	CASSRDRGRVEAFF	TGTGCCAGCAGTCGGGACAGGGGGCGCGTTGAAGCTTTCTTT
TRBV10-3	TRBD1	TRBJ1-2	.	17	CAISDDGRQGVTYGYTF	TGTGCCATCAGTGACGATGGTAGACAGGGAGTTACCTATGGCTACACCTTC
TRBV2	.	TRBJ1-6	.	14	CASSEEYPPSPLHF	TGTGCCAGCAGTGAGGAGTATCCTCCTTCACCCCTCCACTTT
TRBV19	TRBD1	TRBJ2-2	.	16	CASTDPRRGRIGELFF	TGTGCCAGTACCGATCCCCGCAGGGGGCGTATCGGGGAGCTGTTTTTT
TRBV27	.	TRBJ1-1	.	15	CASSLQGSMNTEAFF	TGTGCCAGCAGTTTGCAGGGGTCCATGAACACTGAAGCTTTCTTT